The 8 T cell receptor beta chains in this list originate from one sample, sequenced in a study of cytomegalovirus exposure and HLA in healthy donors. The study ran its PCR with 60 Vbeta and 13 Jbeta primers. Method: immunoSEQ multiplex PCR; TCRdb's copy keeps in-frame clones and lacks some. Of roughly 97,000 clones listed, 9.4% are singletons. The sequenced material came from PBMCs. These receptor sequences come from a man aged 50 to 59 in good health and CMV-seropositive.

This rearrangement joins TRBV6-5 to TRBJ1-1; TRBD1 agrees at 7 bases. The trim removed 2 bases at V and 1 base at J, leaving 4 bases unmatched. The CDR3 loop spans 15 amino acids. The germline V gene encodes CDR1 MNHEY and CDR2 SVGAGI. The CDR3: CASSYRTGSNTEAFF. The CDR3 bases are TGTGCCAGCAGTTACAGGACAGGTTCGAACACTGAAGCTTTCTTT.

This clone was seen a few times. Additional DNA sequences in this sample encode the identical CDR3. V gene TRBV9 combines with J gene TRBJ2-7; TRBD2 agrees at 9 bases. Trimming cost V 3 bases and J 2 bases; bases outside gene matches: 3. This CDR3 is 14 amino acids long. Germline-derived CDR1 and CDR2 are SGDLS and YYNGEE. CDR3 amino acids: CASSASGTTYEQYF. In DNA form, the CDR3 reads TGTGCCAGCAGCGCTAGCGGGACCACCTACGAGCAGTACTTC.

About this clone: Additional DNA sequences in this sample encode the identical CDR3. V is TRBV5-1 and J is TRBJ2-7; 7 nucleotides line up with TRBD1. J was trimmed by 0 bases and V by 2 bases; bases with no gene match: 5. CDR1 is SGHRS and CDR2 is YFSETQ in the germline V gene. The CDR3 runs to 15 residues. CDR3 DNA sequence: TGCGCCAGCAGCTTAGGGGACAGATACTCCTACGAGCAGTACTTC. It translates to CASSLGDRYSYEQYF.

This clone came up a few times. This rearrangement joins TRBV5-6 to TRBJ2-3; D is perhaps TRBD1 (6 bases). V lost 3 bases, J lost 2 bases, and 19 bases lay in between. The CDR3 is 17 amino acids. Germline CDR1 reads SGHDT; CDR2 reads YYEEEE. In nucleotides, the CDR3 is TGTGCCAGCAGCTCGTATTCTCAGGGGATTCACACAGATACGCAGTATTTT. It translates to CASSSYSQGIHTDTQYF.

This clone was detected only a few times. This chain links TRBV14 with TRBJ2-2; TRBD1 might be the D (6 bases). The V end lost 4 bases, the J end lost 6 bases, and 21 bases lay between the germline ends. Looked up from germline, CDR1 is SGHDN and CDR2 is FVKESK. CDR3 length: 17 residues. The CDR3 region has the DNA TGTGCCAGCAGCCTCACCAGGGGCAGCGTGAGGGCCGGGGAGCTGTTTTTT. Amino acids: CASSLTRGSVRAGELFF.

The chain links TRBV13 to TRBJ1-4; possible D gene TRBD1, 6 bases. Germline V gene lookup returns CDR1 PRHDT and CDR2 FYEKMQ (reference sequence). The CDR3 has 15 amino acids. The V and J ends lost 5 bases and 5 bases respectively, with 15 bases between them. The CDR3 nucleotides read TGTGCCAGCAGCCGCCGAACCCAGGGGAATGAAAAACTGTTTTTT. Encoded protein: CASSRRTQGNEKLFF.

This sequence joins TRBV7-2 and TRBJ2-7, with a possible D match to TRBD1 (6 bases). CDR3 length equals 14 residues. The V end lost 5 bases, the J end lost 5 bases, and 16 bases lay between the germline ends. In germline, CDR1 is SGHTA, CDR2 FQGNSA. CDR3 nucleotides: TGTGCCAGCAGCCTGCAACAGGGCAACCACGAGCAGTACTTC. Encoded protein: CASSLQQGNHEQYF. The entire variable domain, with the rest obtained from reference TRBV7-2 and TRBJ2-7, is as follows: GAGVSQSPSNKVTEKGKDVELRCDPISGHTALYWYRQSLGQGLEFLIYFQGNSAPDKSGLPSDRFSAERTGGSVSTLTIQRTQQEDSAVYLCASSLQQGNHEQYFGPGTRLTVT.

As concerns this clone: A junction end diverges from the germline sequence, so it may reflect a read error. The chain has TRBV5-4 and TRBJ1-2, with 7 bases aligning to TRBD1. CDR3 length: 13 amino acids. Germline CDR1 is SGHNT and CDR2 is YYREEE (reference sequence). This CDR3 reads CASSRDSVGGYTF. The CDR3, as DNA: TGTGCCAGCAGTAGGGACAGTGTAGGTGGCTACACCTTT.